This T cell receptor beta chain was recorded in a study of blood T cell repertoires in COVID-19. Overall study context: From the United States, Italy and Spain came samples of acute and convalescent COVID-19. T cells, B-cell-depleted T cells, or PBMCs provided the cDNA or gDNA that served as material.

Authors' data handling: Reference gene primer amplification gave nucleated cell count estimates. Method: immunoSEQ multiplex PCR; TCRdb's copy keeps in-frame clones and lacks some. The DNA was the basis for D and trimming; V, J and clone size are from that table. The sample yields around 310,000 clones, approximately 91% seen once. The germline V and J ends were trimmed by 3 bases and 0 bases, with 14 bases remaining between them. The CDR3 covers 16 residues. Germline CDR1 is KGHSH and CDR2 is LQKENI. Sequencing used peripheral blood. The TCR was taken from a woman between 55 and 75 years old with acute or convalescent COVID-19. The chain links TRBV18 to TRBJ1-1, with D hard to call. CDR3 region: CASSPLRAAMNTEAFF. CDR3 DNA sequence: TGTGCCAGCTCACCGCTGCGGGCAGCGATGAACACTGAAGCTTTCTTT.